Shown below are 29 T cell receptor beta chains from a single sample sequenced in a study of blood T cell repertoires in COVID-19. Sequenced by immunoSEQ multiplex PCR; TCRdb stores in-frame clones only, minus some. This table holds 150,000 or so clones, more than 70% found once. Specimen: peripheral blood. The receptors here all came from a man between 18 and 35 years old with active or convalescent COVID-19.

The chain joins TRBV6-1 to TRBJ1-3; unclear D gene. This CDR3 has 13 amino acids. The V end lost 2 bases, the J end lost 3 bases, and 5 bases lay between the germline ends. Germline V gene lookup returns CDR1 MNHNS and CDR2 SASEGT. The CDR3 reads CASSESYGNTIYF. CDR3 bases: TGTGCCAGCAGTGAATCTTATGGAAACACCATATATTTT.

The rearrangement uses TRBV6-5 and TRBJ1-6; D is unclear. Trimming removed 6 bases from V and 7 bases from J, with 16 bases in between. CDR3 size: 15 residues. Per the germline V gene, CDR1 is MNHEY and CDR2 is SVGAGI. The CDR3 nucleotides read TGTGCCAGCAGCCCCGACCCCGGAGGGAATTCACCCCTCCACTTT. Translating gives CASSPDPGGNSPLHF.

The V gene is TRBV11-2, the J gene TRBJ2-2; TRBD2 matches 9 bases. J gave up 7 bases and V 2 bases, and 5 bases lay outside the gene matches. The germline V gene encodes CDR1 SGHAT and CDR2 FQNNGV. The CDR3 runs 15 residues. CDR3 in amino acids: CASSLSLAGHGELFF. The CDR3 DNA reads TGTGCCAGCAGCTTAAGCCTAGCGGGACACGGGGAGCTGTTTTTT.

This clone was seen more than once but under ten times. The rearrangement uses TRBV11-1 and TRBJ2-2; possible D gene TRBD2, 6 bases. CDR1 and CDR2 (germline): SGHAT, FQDESV (reference sequence). This CDR3 has 16 residues. V was trimmed by 5 bases and J by 0 bases, leaving 13 bases between them. The CDR3 loop is CASSGSSAANTGELFF. For the CDR3, the DNA is TGTGCCAGCAGCGGTTCTAGCGCCGCGAACACCGGGGAGCTGTTTTTT.

This clone has just one count. This chain uses TRBV4-2 with TRBJ2-1; D ambiguous. This CDR3 has 15 amino acids. V shed 0 bases and J shed 4 bases, with 10 bases lying between them. Germline values: CDR1 LGHNA, CDR2 YNFKEQ. The CDR3 is CASSQDRTLYNEQFF. CDR3 DNA: TGTGCCAGCAGCCAAGATAGAACTTTGTACAATGAGCAGTTCTTC.

This chain connects TRBV11-2 to TRBJ1-2; D is perhaps TRBD1 (6 bases). V was cut by 0 bases and J by 10 bases, with 12 bases left in between. The germline V gene has CDR1 SGHAT and CDR2 FQNNGV. This CDR3 is built from 13 residues. CDR3 sequence: CASSLDRTANYTF. The CDR3 bases are TGTGCCAGCAGCTTAGACAGGACAGCAAACTACACCTTC.

This clone showed up just once. This rearrangement joins TRBV29-1 to TRBJ2-4, with 8 bases matching TRBD1. The CDR3 is made up of 14 amino acids. With V trimmed by 2 bases and J by 6 bases, 6 bases remained unmatched. Germline CDR1 is SQVTM and CDR2 is ANQGSEA. The CDR3 loop is CSVEIGGQGNIQYF. Written as DNA, the CDR3 is TGCAGCGTTGAAATTGGTGGACAGGGAAACATTCAGTACTTC.

The rearrangement links TRBV11-1 to TRBJ2-1, with TRBD2 matching over 11 bases. Germline loops: CDR1 SGHAT, CDR2 FQDESV (reference sequence). The length of the CDR3 is 15 residues. After removal of 5 bases from V and 7 bases from J, the junction contained 7 bases not matched to a gene. CDR3 loop: CASSRSGRAGNEQFF. In DNA form, the CDR3 reads TGTGCCAGCAGCCGTAGCGGGAGGGCGGGTAATGAGCAGTTCTTC.

The chain links TRBV6-5 to TRBJ2-1, with 14 bases lining up with TRBD2. Germline V gene sequence: CDR1 MNHEY, CDR2 SVGAGI. J lost 8 bases, V lost 6 bases, and 3 bases had no gene match. The CDR3 runs 14 residues. The CDR3: CASSLGLAGDEQFF. The CDR3 DNA follows: TGTGCCAGCAGCCTGGGACTAGCGGGGGATGAGCAGTTCTTC.

This clone appeared a few times. This chain uses TRBV28 with TRBJ1-6, with 9 nucleotides matching TRBD1. Germline CDR1 and CDR2: MDHEN and SYDVKM. Trimming at V came to 2 bases and at J to 6 bases, leaving 5 bases not matched to a gene. This CDR3 is 16 amino acids long. The CDR3 loop reads CASSLGTGTSNSPLHF. The CDR3 coding sequence is TGTGCCAGCAGTTTAGGGACAGGGACATCTAATTCACCCCTCCACTTT.

The chain carries TRBV6-5 and TRBJ1-5, with a weak D call TRBD1 (6 bases). The CDR3 is made up of 15 amino acids. Germline loops: CDR1 MNHEY, CDR2 SVGAGI. The ends were cut back, 8 bases at V and 1 base at J, with 15 bases in the middle. The CDR3 spells CASSRGTRSNQPQHF. The CDR3 bases are TGTGCCAGCTCGAGGGGGACCCGGAGCAATCAGCCCCAGCATTTT.

This chain connects TRBV19 to TRBJ1-1; 10 bases map to TRBD1. The length of the CDR3 is 17 residues. The trim removed 4 bases at V and 1 base at J, leaving 9 bases unmatched. CDR1 LNHDA and CDR2 SQIVND come from the germline V gene (reference sequence). Here the CDR3 DNA reads TGTGCCAGTAGTACCTACCGACAGGGGGCGAGGAACACTGAAGCTTTCTTT. Encoded protein: CASSTYRQGARNTEAFF.

This chain links TRBV11-2 with TRBJ2-2; D remains ambiguous. The CDR3 contains 15 residues. The germline V and J ends were trimmed by 2 bases and 4 bases, with 11 bases remaining between them. Germline V gene sequence: CDR1 SGHAT, CDR2 FQNNGV. The DNA for the CDR3 is TGTGCCAGCAGCTTAAGGCTAGACGGCACCGGGGAGCTGTTTTTT. Residues: CASSLRLDGTGELFF.

This clone was found a few times. The rearrangement links TRBV15 to TRBJ2-7, with D possibly TRBD2 on 5 matching bases. Germline values: CDR1 LNHNV, CDR2 YYDKDF (reference sequence). V gave up 4 bases and J gave up 7 bases, with 20 bases separating them. This CDR3 contains 15 residues. CDR3 residues: CATSMSGRGLAEQYF. The CDR3 DNA sequence: TGTGCCACCAGCATGAGCGGCAGAGGATTGGCTGAGCAGTACTTC.

The V and J genes are TRBV7-9 and TRBJ2-1; maybe TRBD2 (5 bases). The CDR3 sequence is 15 residues long. Germline V gives CDR1 SEHNR, CDR2 FQNEAQ (reference sequence). V lost 4 bases and J lost 5, with 15 bases in between. CDR3 bases: TGTGCCAGCAGCTCGCCGGGAAGGAAGAACAATGAGCAGTTCTTC. Translation gives CASSSPGRKNNEQFF.

This chain joins TRBV21-1 and TRBJ2-7; TRBD2 is the table's D call and was not checked against the DNA. TRBV21-1 is annotated as a pseudogene. This CDR3 has 17 residues. The CDR3 here is CASSKGGGIFSSYEQYF. CDR3 in DNA: TGTGCCAGCAGCAAAGGTGGAGGGATTTTCAGCTCCTACGAGCAGTACTTC.

The genes are TRBV19 and TRBJ2-1; tentatively, D is TRBD2 (6 bases). V was clipped by 1 base and J by 2 bases, with 12 bases between them. The CDR3 covers 16 residues. Germline-derived CDR1 and CDR2 are LNHDA and SQIVND (reference sequence). The CDR3 sequence: CASSIVGGEPYNEQFF. The CDR3 coding sequence is TGTGCCAGTAGTATAGTAGGCGGGGAACCCTACAATGAGCAGTTCTTC.

For the CDR3, the DNA is TGTGCCAGCAGCCTTAGAACTAGCGGAGGAGATACGCAGTATTTT. As protein: CASSLRTSGGDTQYF. The rearrangement joins TRBV3-1 (or the pseudogene TRBV3-2) to TRBJ2-3, with 8 bases matching TRBD2. The CDR3 is made up of 15 amino acids. Trimming took 4 bases from V and 5 from J; bases not matched to a gene: 8. Per germline, CDR1 LGHDT and CDR2 YNNKEL (reference sequence).

For the CDR3, the DNA is TGTGCCAGCAGTCCAGGACAGGGGGCATCTCTTCGCTACGAGCAGTACTTC. Its translation is CASSPGQGASLRYEQYF. V usage is TRBV6-2 or TRBV6-3 and J usage is TRBJ2-7; TRBD1 agrees at 11 bases. This CDR3 has 17 residues. V lost 5 bases and J lost 3; bases outside the gene matches: 12. Germline V CDR1 and CDR2: MNHEY, SVGEGT.

This clone has only a few counts. V usage is TRBV12-1 and J usage is TRBJ2-2; TRBD2, the table's D call, was not compared with the DNA. TRBV12-1 is described as a pseudogene. The CDR3 sequence is 16 residues long. The CDR3 is CASSSSSGTFGGELFF. The CDR3 DNA reads TGTGCCAGCAGCTCATCTAGCGGTACCTTCGGCGGGGAGCTGTTTTTT.

Points on this clone: The sample contains more than one DNA sequence encoding this CDR3. This chain connects TRBV11-2 to TRBJ1-3, with 7 bases that match TRBD1. This CDR3 is built from 15 residues. From germline, CDR1 is SGHAT and CDR2 FQNNGV. V gave up 5 bases and J gave up 0 bases; unmatched junction bases: 4. The DNA of the CDR3 is TGTGCCAGCAGCACGCGACAGGGCTCTGGAAACACCATATATTTT. Translation gives CASSTRQGSGNTIYF.

The J gene is TRBJ2-5, the V gene TRBV14; no definite D call. This CDR3 comprises 13 residues. Germline lookup yields CDR1 SGHDN and CDR2 FVKESK. V dropped 5 bases and J dropped 5 bases, with 12 bases sitting between them. CDR3 region: CASSEPNRETQYF. CDR3 coding DNA: TGTGCCAGCAGCGAACCCAACCGGGAGACCCAGTACTTC.

The rearrangement uses TRBV5-1 and TRBJ1-4; D not certain. The germline CDR1 and CDR2 sequences are SGHRS and YFSETQ. This CDR3 has 14 residues. As DNA, the CDR3 is TGCGCAACCCGTGGGGAGGCAACTAATGAAAAACTGTTTTTT. Encoded protein: CATRGEATNEKLFF.

The chain uses TRBV6-5 and TRBJ1-2; D is possibly TRBD1 (6 bases). The CDR3 covers 14 residues. V was shortened by 6 bases and J by 6 bases, with 17 bases between the two germline ends. Germline CDR1 reads MNHEY; CDR2 reads SVGAGI. CDR3 nucleotides: TGTGCCAGCAGACTACCCGGGACACAGAATGGCTACACCTTC. Translation: CASRLPGTQNGYTF.

The V gene is TRBV6-6, the J gene TRBJ1-5; D is undetermined. The length of the CDR3 is 12 residues. Trimming pared 5 bases from V and 4 bases from J, leaving 6 bases between. The V gene's germline CDR1 is MNHNY and CDR2 SVGAGI (reference sequence). CDR3 region: CASSVRNQPQHF. The CDR3, as DNA: TGTGCCAGCAGTGTGCGGAATCAGCCCCAGCATTTT.

This chain links TRBV7-7 with TRBJ2-2; no reliable D call. The V gene lost 4 bases and the J gene lost 5 bases, with 8 bases spanning the gap. Germline V lookup: CDR1 SSHAT, CDR2 FNYEAQ (reference sequence). This CDR3 region has 13 residues. In nucleotides, the CDR3 is TGTGCCAGCAGCTCAGTGACTACCGGGGAGCTGTTTTTT. Amino acids: CASSSVTTGELFF.

The V gene is TRBV15, the J gene TRBJ2-1; TRBD1 agrees at 10 bases. The CDR3 totals 15 residues. J lost 4 bases, V lost 3 bases, and 3 bases had no gene match. The germline gives CDR1 LNHNV, CDR2 YYDKDF (reference sequence). CDR3 residues: CATSRGGQGYNEQFF. The CDR3, as DNA: TGTGCCACCAGCAGGGGGGGACAGGGGTACAATGAGCAGTTCTTC. The entire variable domain, with the rest obtained from reference TRBV15 and TRBJ2-1, is as follows: DAMVIQNPRYQVTQFGKPVTLSCSQTLNHNVMYWYQQKSSQAPKLLFHYYDKDFNNEADTPDNFQSRRPNTSFCFLDIRSPGLGDTAMYLCATSRGGQGYNEQFFGPGTRLTVL.

V and J are TRBV5-1 and TRBJ1-1; D is perhaps TRBD1 (6 bases). CDR3 length equals 15 residues. Trimming removed 3 bases at V and 4 bases at J, with 16 bases between. In germline, CDR1 is SGHRS, CDR2 YFSETQ. The CDR3 region has the DNA TGCGCCAGCAGCTCCTACAGGGAAGGGGGCACTGAAGCTTTCTTT. This encodes CASSSYREGGTEAFF.

The chain uses TRBV5-8 and TRBJ2-1; 10 nucleotides line up with TRBD2. Germline CDR1 and CDR2: SGHTS and YDEGEE. The CDR3 covers 15 residues. Losses at the gene ends were 2 bases for V and 15 bases for J; bases not matched to a gene: 14. In DNA form, the CDR3 reads TGTGCCAGCAGCTTTCCGGGACTAGCGCTTAATACGTGGTTCTTC. Amino acids: CASSFPGLALNTWFF. The full variable domain, completed using reference TRBV5-8 and TRBJ2-1, is EAGVTQSPTHLIKTRGQQATLRCSPISGHTSVYWYQQALGLGLQFLLWYDEGEERNRGNFPPRFSGRQFPNYSSELNVNALELEDSALYLCASSFPGLALNTWFFGPGTRLTVL.